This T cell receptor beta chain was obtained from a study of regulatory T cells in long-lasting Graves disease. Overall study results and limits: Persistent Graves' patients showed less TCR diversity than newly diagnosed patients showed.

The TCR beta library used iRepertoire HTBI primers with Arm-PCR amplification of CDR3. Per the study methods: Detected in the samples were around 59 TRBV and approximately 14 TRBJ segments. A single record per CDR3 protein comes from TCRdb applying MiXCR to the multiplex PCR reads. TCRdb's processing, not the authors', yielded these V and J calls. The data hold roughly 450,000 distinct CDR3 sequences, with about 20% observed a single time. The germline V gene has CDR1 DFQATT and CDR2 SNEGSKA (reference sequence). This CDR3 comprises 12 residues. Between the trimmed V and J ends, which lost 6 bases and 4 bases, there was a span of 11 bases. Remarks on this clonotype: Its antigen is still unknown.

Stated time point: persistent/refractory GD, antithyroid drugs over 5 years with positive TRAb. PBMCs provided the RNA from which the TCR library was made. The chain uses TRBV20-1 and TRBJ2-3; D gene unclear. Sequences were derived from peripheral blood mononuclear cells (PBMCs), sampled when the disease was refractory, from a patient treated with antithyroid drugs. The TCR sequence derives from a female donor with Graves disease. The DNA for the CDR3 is TGCAGTGCCGAAGGGCTGGCAGATACGCAGTATTTT. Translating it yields CSAEGLADTQYF.